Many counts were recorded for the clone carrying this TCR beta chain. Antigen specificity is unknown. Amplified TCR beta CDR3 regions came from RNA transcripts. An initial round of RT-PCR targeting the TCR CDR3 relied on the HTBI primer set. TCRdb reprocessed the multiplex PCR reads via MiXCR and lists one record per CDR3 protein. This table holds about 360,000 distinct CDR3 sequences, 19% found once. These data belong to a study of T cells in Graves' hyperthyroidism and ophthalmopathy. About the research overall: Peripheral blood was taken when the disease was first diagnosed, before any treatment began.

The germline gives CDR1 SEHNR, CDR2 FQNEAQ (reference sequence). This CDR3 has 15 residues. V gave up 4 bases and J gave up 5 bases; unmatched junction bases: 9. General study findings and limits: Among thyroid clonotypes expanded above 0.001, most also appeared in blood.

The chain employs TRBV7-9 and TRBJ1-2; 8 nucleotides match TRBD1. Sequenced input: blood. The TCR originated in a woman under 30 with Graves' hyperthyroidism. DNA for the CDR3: TGTGCCAGCAGCTATCAGGGGGCTCCTTTATATGGCTACACCTTC. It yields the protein CASSYQGAPLYGYTF. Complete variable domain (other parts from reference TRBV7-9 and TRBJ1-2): DTGVSQNPRHKITKRGQNVTFRCDPISEHNRLYWYRQTLGQGPEFLTYFQNEAQLEKSRLLSDRFSAERPKGSFSTLEIQRTEQGDSAMYLCASSYQGAPLYGYTFGSGTRLTVV.